The 30 T cell receptor beta chains presented below share a single source sample, sequenced in a study of T cells in Graves' hyperthyroidism and ophthalmopathy. The investigators amplified TCR beta CDR3 regions from RNA transcripts. Using the HTBI primer set, a first-round RT-PCR was run on the TCR CDR3. Each CDR3 protein gets one entry after TCRdb re-called the multiplex PCR reads with MiXCR. This sample has about 700,000 distinct CDR3 sequences, with over 40% found just once. Specimen: peripheral blood or thyroid tissue (not recorded which). Source of these receptors: an adult man with Graves' disease, either hyperthyroidism or ophthalmopathy (not recorded which).

This clonotype was seen ten or more times. This chain links TRBV2 with TRBJ2-7; 8 bases map to TRBD1. This CDR3 is 14 amino acids long. Germline CDR1 and CDR2: SNHLY and FYNNEI. Trimming cost V 2 bases and J 7 bases; bases outside gene matches: 7. CDR3 in amino acids: CASSEQGAPGEQYF. The CDR3 DNA reads as TGTGCCAGCAGTGAACAGGGGGCGCCGGGGGAGCAGTACTTC.

This clonotype was observed a few times. The J gene is TRBJ1-4, the V gene TRBV6-1; D perhaps matches TRBD1 (5 bases). The germline CDR1 and CDR2 sequences are MNHNS and SASEGT. The CDR3 has 14 residues. Trimming stripped 8 bases from V and 7 bases from J, with 17 bases between. Written as DNA, the CDR3 is TGTGCCAGCGGAGAGGACACCTTGCCTGAAAAACTGTTTTTT. It is translated as CASGEDTLPEKLFF.

The chain employs TRBV4-1 and TRBJ1-5; D perhaps matches TRBD1 (5 bases). V gave up 0 bases and J gave up 6 bases, with 18 bases separating them. The CDR3 covers 17 residues. The germline V gene encodes CDR1 MGHRA and CDR2 YSYEKL. The DNA of the CDR3 is TGCGCCAGCAGCCAAGATTCGAAGCGGGGGTCCCGTCAGCCCCAGCATTTT. This encodes CASSQDSKRGSRQPQHF.

The chain joins TRBV10-3 to TRBJ2-2, with 7 nucleotides matching TRBD1. The length of the CDR3 is 14 residues. V shed 11 bases, J shed 5 bases, and the junction held 11 bases outside the gene matches. Per germline, CDR1 ENHRY and CDR2 SYGVKD. The CDR3 bases are TGTGCCGCCAGGGACAGTGCGAGTACCGGGGAGCTGTTTTTT. Translating gives CAARDSASTGELFF.

This clonotype was counted between two and nine times. The CDR3 protein is CSVMTLAGEGTGELFF. As DNA, the CDR3 is TGCAGCGTTATGACCCTAGCGGGAGAGGGTACCGGGGAGCTGTTTTTT. This chain connects TRBV29-1 to TRBJ2-2, with 10 bases that match TRBD2. Germline V CDR1 and CDR2: SQVTM, ANQGSEA. J gave up 5 bases and V 5 bases, and 11 bases lay outside the gene matches. The CDR3 contains 16 residues.

This clonotype was detected a few times. Compared with germline, one end of the junction differs, possibly owing to a read error. The genes are TRBV2 and TRBJ1-5; D call uncertain. CDR1 is SNHLY and CDR2 is FYNNEI in the germline V gene. The CDR3 is 14 amino acids. CDR3 sequence (DNA): TGTGCCGGCAGGCCGCGGGGTGGCCCTCAGCCCCAGCATTTT. The encoded protein is CAGRPRGGPQPQHF. Full variable domain (remainder filled in from reference TRBV2 and TRBJ1-5): EPEVTQTPSHQVTQMGQEVILRCVPISNHLYFYWYRQILGQKVEFLVSFYNNEISEKSEIFDDQFSVERPDGSNFTLKIRSTKLEDSAMYFCAGRPRGGPQPQHFGDGTRLSIL.

The chain couples TRBV7-9 to TRBJ1-3; D gene unclear. V gave up 5 bases and J gave up 0 bases, with 17 bases separating them. The CDR3 consists of 17 residues. The germline CDR1 and CDR2 sequences are SEHNR and FQNEAQ (reference sequence). The CDR3 loop is CASSPRVGSSSGNTIYF. The DNA of the CDR3 is TGTGCCAGCAGCCCCCGAGTGGGCTCGAGCTCTGGAAACACCATATATTTT.

V and J are TRBV29-1 and TRBJ1-2; weak D call: TRBD1 (6 bases). Between the trimmed V and J ends, which lost 6 bases and 4 bases, there was a span of 12 bases. CDR3 length equals 12 residues. Per germline, CDR1 SQVTM and CDR2 ANQGSEA. The DNA for the CDR3 is TGCAGCGTCGCGGACAGTTCCTATGGCTACACCTTC. Amino acids: CSVADSSYGYTF. Full variable domain (outside the CDR3, taken from reference TRBV29-1 and TRBJ1-2): SAVISQKPSRDICQRGTSLTIQCQVDSQVTMMFWYRQQPGQSLTLIATANQGSEATYESGFVIDKFPISRPNLTFSTLTVSNMSPEDSSIYLCSVADSSYGYTFGSGTRLTVV.

A few counts support this clonotype. V is TRBV5-1 and J is TRBJ1-1; possible D gene TRBD1, 6 bases. The V end was cut by 0 bases, the J end by 4 bases, with 10 bases between. The length of the CDR3 is 14 residues. Germline assignment: CDR1 SGHRS and CDR2 YFSETQ. In DNA, the CDR3 is TGCGCCAGCAGCTTGGCCACAGGGCCCACTGAAGCTTTCTTT. Translating it yields CASSLATGPTEAFF.

J is TRBJ1-6 and V is TRBV18; 10 nucleotides agree with TRBD1. This CDR3 has 14 amino acids. Germline loops: CDR1 KGHSH, CDR2 LQKENI. The V and J ends lost 6 bases and 9 bases, in that order; junction bases with no gene match: 5. The CDR3, as DNA: TGTGCCAGCTCGCCAGACAGGGGGCGTTCACCCCTCCACTTT. It translates to CASSPDRGRSPLHF.

This clonotype has more than one count but fewer than ten. The J gene is TRBJ1-5, the V gene TRBV4-1; D gene uncertain. Trimming stripped 4 bases from V and 0 bases from J, with 10 bases between. This CDR3 has 15 residues. Germline CDR1 MGHRA, CDR2 YSYEKL. The CDR3 sequence: CASSPTKDSNQPQHF. In DNA form, the CDR3 reads TGCGCCAGCAGCCCCACGAAGGATAGCAATCAGCCCCAGCATTTT.

The chain links TRBV20-1 to TRBJ1-6, with D perhaps matching TRBD1 (6 bases). The V gene lost 6 bases and the J gene lost 2 bases, with 17 bases spanning the gap. Germline-derived CDR1 and CDR2 are DFQATT and SNEGSKA (reference sequence). CDR3 length: 16 amino acids. CDR3: CSATIGQTAYNSPLHF. The CDR3 bases are TGCAGTGCAACTATCGGACAGACCGCCTATAATTCACCCCTCCACTTT.

Concerning this clonotype itself: No conserved phenylalanine or tryptophan ends this CDR3, so it is likely a read error. This rearrangement joins TRBV29-1 to TRBJ1-6; D uncertain. Trimming stripped 6 bases from V and 4 bases from J, with 7 bases between. CDR1 and CDR2 (germline): SQVTM, ANQGSEA. There are 12 residues in the CDR3. Written as DNA, the CDR3 is TGCAGCGTCCGGGAGTATAATTCACCCCTCCACTTA. It is translated as CSVREYNSPLHL.

The chain carries TRBV29-1 and TRBJ1-2; D is undetermined. CDR1 and CDR2 from the germline V gene are SQVTM and ANQGSEA. This CDR3 is built from 9 residues. The CDR3 nucleotides read TGCAGGGGTTTCGATGGCTACACCTTC. This translates into CRGFDGYTF.

In the case of this clonotype: Being one base from a much bigger clone, this may be a read error. V gene TRBV11-2 combines with J gene TRBJ1-3, with a possible D match to TRBD1 (5 bases). CDR3 size: 15 residues. CDR1 and CDR2 from the germline V gene are SGHAT and FQNNGV. V shed 6 bases and J shed 2 bases, with 14 bases lying between them. CDR3 loop: CASSGGGGAGNTIYF. The CDR3 DNA reads TGTGCCAGCAGTGGGGGGGGAGGTGCTGGAAACACCATATATTTT.

There are a few counts of this clonotype. The CDR3 here is CASSPGDSNTGELFF. The CDR3 DNA sequence: TGCGCCAGCAGCCCGGGTGATTCGAACACCGGGGAGCTGTTTTTT. The V gene is TRBV5-1, the J gene TRBJ2-2; D is ambiguous. This CDR3 region has 15 residues. The germline CDR1 and CDR2 sequences are SGHRS and YFSETQ. V lost 4 bases and J 0 bases, leaving 10 bases between the germline ends.

On this clonotype itself: The junction departs from germline at one end; a sequencing error may be responsible. The V and J genes are TRBV10-3 and TRBJ2-7; the D call may be TRBD1 or TRBD2 (5 bases each). The CDR3 is 14 residues long. Germline CDR1 is ENHRY and CDR2 is SYGVKD. The CDR3 reads CASSGGRGHYEQYF. The CDR3, as DNA: TGTGCCAGCAGTGGAGGTCGGGGCCACTACGAGCAGTACTTC.

This clonotype was seen many times. The chain uses TRBV10-3 and TRBJ1-2; the match to TRBD1 covers 8 bases. V lost 5 bases to trimming and J lost 1 base; unmatched junction nucleotides: 3. The CDR3 contains 14 residues. Germline assignment: CDR1 ENHRY and CDR2 SYGVKD. CDR3 in amino acids: CAISPGGDNYGYTF. For the CDR3, the DNA is TGTGCCATCAGTCCAGGGGGCGATAACTATGGCTACACCTTC.

This chain connects TRBV5-1 to TRBJ2-7; TRBD1 matches at 9 bases. Germline-derived CDR1 and CDR2 are SGHRS and YFSETQ. The CDR3 has 14 residues. The V and J ends lost 1 base and 5 bases, in that order; junction bases with no gene match: 4. CDR3 loop: CASSLRQGVDEQYF. Here the CDR3 DNA reads TGCGCCAGCAGCTTGAGACAGGGGGTGGACGAGCAGTACTTC.

This clonotype was seen repeatedly, ten times or more. The chain uses TRBV6-5 and TRBJ1-6; no definite D call. Per the germline V gene, CDR1 is MNHEY and CDR2 is SVGAGI. The CDR3 contains 10 residues. V gave up 10 bases and J gave up 18 bases, with 16 bases separating them. The CDR3 coding sequence is TGTGCCACCTTCAGAACCGCCTACCACTTT. Amino acids: CATFRTAYHF.

This clonotype was counted a few times. The chain recombines TRBV9 with TRBJ1-6; D is perhaps TRBD1 (5 bases). This CDR3 comprises 14 residues. Per germline, CDR1 SGDLS and CDR2 YYNGEE. Trimming stripped 3 bases from V and 6 bases from J, with 10 bases between. The CDR3 protein is CASSATGVNSPLHF. CDR3 DNA sequence: TGTGCCAGCAGCGCAACAGGAGTTAATTCACCCCTCCACTTT.

Concerning this clonotype itself: A read error may produce the germline difference seen at one junction end. The gene calls are TRBV7-9 and TRBJ2-7; D unclear. This CDR3 contains 11 residues. In germline, CDR1 is SEHNR, CDR2 FQNEAQ (reference sequence). The CDR3 loop is CASSLRYDQYF. The CDR3 nucleotides read TGTGCCAGCAGCTTACGCTACGATCAGTACTTC.

This clonotype was seen many times. The chain has TRBV2 and TRBJ1-4, with D possibly matching TRBD1 (5 bases). Deletions cut 2 bases from V and 9 bases from J, with 7 bases between. The CDR3 totals 12 residues. From germline, CDR1 is SNHLY and CDR2 FYNNEI. The CDR3 reads CASSEQGQKLFF. DNA for the CDR3: TGTGCCAGCAGTGAACAGGGACAAAAACTGTTTTTT.

This clonotype was recorded a few times. The V call is TRBV2, the J call TRBJ1-5; 8 nucleotides agree with TRBD1. The germline V gene has CDR1 SNHLY and CDR2 FYNNEI. The CDR3 spans 15 residues. V shed 6 bases and J 2 bases; nucleotides not matched to a gene: 6. The CDR3 sequence: CASREDRVRNQPQHF. CDR3 DNA: TGTGCCAGCAGAGAGGACAGGGTACGCAATCAGCCCCAGCATTTT.

The chain has TRBV20-1 and TRBJ2-7; TRBD1 is a possible D gene (5 bases). Looked up from germline, CDR1 is DFQATT and CDR2 is SNEGSKA (reference sequence). V lost 0 bases and J lost 1, with 10 bases in between. This CDR3 region has 14 residues. The CDR3 spells CSARDPQGSYEQYF. DNA for the CDR3: TGCAGTGCTAGAGATCCCCAGGGATCCTACGAGCAGTACTTC.

The V call is TRBV2, the J call TRBJ2-7; no reliable D call. V was trimmed by 6 bases and J by 2 bases, leaving 8 bases between them. Per the germline V gene, CDR1 is SNHLY and CDR2 is FYNNEI. The CDR3 covers 12 residues. The CDR3 region is CASRGGAYEQYF. DNA of the CDR3: TGTGCCAGCAGAGGTGGTGCCTACGAGCAGTACTTC.

This clonotype was detected a few times. This rearrangement joins TRBV5-1 to TRBJ2-2, with D possibly being TRBD2 (5 bases). Per the germline V gene, CDR1 is SGHRS and CDR2 is YFSETQ. V was pared by 0 bases and J by 1 base, with 7 bases between. The CDR3 is 15 residues long. The CDR3 reads CASSLGAVNTGELFF. For the CDR3, the DNA is TGCGCCAGCAGCTTGGGAGCGGTGAACACCGGGGAGCTGTTTTTT.

This clonotype was seen ten or more times. The V call is TRBV20-1, the J call TRBJ1-4, with D perhaps matching TRBD1 (5 bases). CDR1 and CDR2 from the germline V gene are DFQATT and SNEGSKA (reference sequence). There are 14 residues in the CDR3. Trimming took off 2 bases at V and 4 bases at J, with 11 bases between the two ends. CDR3 sequence: CSARPDSVNEKLFF. CDR3 nucleotides: TGCAGTGCTAGACCAGACAGCGTTAATGAAAAACTGTTTTTT.

Notes on this clonotype: A much larger clone sits a single nucleotide away, making a read error possible. The rearrangement joins TRBV7-8 to TRBJ1-3; the match to TRBD1 covers 8 bases. The CDR3 consists of 15 residues. V trimming: 3 bases; J trimming: 4 bases; junction bases outside the gene matches: 5. Germline V CDR1 and CDR2: SGHVS, FQNEAQ. Written as DNA, the CDR3 is TGTGCCAGCAGCTTCGGACAGGGAGGAGGAAACACCATATATTTT. This codes for CASSFGQGGGNTIYF.

This clonotype was picked up a small number of times. The chain employs TRBV9 and TRBJ1-1; tentative D call: TRBD1 (5 bases). The V gene lost 4 bases and the J gene lost 3 bases, with 13 bases spanning the gap. Per germline, CDR1 SGDLS and CDR2 YYNGEE. This CDR3 has 14 amino acids. The CDR3 DNA follows: TGTGCCAGCAGCCCGGGACCCGCCGACACTGAAGCTTTCTTT. It encodes CASSPGPADTEAFF.